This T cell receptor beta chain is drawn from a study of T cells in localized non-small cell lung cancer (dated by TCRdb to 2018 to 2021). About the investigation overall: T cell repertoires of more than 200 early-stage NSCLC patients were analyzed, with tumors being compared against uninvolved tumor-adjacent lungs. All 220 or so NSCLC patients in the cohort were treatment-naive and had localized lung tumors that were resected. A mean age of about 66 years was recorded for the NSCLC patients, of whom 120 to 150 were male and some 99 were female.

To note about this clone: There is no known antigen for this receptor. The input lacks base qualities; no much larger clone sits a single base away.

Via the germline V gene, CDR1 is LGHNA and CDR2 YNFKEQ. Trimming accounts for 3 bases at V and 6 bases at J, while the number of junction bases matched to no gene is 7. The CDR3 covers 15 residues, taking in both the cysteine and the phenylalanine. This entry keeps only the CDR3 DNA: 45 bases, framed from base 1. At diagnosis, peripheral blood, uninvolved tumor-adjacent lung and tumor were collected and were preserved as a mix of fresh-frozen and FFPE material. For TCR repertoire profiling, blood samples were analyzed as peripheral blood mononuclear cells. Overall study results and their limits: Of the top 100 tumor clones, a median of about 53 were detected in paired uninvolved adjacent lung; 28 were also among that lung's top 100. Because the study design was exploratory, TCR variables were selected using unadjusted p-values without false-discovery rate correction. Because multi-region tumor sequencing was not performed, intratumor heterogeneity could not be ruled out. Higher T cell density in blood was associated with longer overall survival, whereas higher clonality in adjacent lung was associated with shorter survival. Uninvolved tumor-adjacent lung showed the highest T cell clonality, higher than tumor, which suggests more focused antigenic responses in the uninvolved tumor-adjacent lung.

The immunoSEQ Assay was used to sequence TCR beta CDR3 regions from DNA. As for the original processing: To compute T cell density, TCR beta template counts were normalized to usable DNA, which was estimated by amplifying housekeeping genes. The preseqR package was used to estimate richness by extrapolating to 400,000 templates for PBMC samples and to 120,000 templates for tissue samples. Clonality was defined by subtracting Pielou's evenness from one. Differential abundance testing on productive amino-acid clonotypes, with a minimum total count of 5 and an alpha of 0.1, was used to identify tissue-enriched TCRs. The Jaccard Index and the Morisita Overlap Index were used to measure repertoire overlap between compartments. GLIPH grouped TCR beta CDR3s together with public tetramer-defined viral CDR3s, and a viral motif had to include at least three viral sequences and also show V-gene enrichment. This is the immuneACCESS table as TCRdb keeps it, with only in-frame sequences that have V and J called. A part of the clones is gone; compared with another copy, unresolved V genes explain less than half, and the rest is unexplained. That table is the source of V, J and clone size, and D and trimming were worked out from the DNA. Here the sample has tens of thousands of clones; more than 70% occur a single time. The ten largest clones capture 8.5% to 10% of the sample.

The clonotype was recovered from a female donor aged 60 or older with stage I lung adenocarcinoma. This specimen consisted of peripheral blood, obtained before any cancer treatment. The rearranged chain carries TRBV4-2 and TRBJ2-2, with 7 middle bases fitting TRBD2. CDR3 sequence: CASSHGERGAGELFF. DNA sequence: TGTGCCAGCAGCCACGGCGAGCGGGGCGCCGGGGAGCTGTTTTTT.